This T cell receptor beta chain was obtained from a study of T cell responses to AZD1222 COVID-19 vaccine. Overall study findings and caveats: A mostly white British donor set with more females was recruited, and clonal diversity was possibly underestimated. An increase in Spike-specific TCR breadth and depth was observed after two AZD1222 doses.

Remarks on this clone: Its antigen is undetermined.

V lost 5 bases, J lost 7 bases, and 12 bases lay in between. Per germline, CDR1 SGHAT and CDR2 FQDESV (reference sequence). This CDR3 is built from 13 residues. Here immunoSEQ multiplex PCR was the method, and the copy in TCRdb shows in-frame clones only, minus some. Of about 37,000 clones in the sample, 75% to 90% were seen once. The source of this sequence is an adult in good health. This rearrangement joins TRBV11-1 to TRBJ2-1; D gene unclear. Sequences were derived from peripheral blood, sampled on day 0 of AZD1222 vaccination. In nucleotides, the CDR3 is TGTGCCAGCAGCCTTGACCGGCCAAATGAGCAGTTCTTC. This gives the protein CASSLDRPNEQFF.